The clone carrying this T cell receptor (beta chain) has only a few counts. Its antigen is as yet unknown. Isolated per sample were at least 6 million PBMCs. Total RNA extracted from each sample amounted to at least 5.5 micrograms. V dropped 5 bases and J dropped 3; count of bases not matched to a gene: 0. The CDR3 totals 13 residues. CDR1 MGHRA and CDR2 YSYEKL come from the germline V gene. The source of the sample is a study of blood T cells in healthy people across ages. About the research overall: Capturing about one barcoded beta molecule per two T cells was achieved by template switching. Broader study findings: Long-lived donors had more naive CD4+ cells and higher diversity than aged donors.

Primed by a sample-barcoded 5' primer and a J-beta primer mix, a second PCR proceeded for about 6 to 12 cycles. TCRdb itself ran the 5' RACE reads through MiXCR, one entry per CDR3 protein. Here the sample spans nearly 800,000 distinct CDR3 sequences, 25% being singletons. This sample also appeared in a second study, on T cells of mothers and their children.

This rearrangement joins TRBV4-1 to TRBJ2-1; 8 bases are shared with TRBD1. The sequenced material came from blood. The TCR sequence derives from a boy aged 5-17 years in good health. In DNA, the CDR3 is TGCGCCAGCAGCGGACAGGGCTACAATGAGCAGTTCTTC. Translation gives CASSGQGYNEQFF.